This T cell receptor beta chain was captured by sequencing in a study of OX40 agonist ivuxolimab in advanced cancers. Looking at the study overall: Ivuxolimab was a fully human IgG2 agonistic monoclonal antibody targeting the costimulatory receptor OX40 (CD134). The paper reports the monotherapy dose-escalation portion (N of about 54 patients) of the phase I ivuxolimab trial. Peripheral TCRbeta sequencing was intended to test whether TCR sequence diversity was altered and clonal T-cell expansion was caused by ivuxolimab. Patients were allowed to have had prior anti-PD-1, anti-PD-L1 or anti-CTLA-4 therapy, and more than 30% of the dose-escalation patients had previously received checkpoint inhibitors. Of the 50 to 55 patients in dose escalation, about 20 had hepatocellular carcinoma, about 15 had melanoma, 9 had renal cell carcinoma and 9 had head and neck cancer. Intravenous ivuxolimab was administered to patients every 2 weeks at six dose levels: 0.01, 0.1, 0.3, 1.5, 3 and 10 mg/kg. In the dose-escalation cohort, around 80% of patients were male, and the mean age was around 60 years with a range of roughly 20 to 85. Partial responses were achieved by three dose-escalation patients, of whom one had hepatocellular carcinoma and two had cutaneous melanoma.

CDR1 and CDR2 (SEHNR, FQNEAQ) derive from the germline V gene (reference sequence). The cysteine opens and the phenylalanine closes a CDR3 of 14 amino acids. Only CDR3 DNA remains: 42 bases, in frame from the first base. V is cut by 1 base and J by 2 bases, and the space between the germline ends is 8 bases. What the work shows at the level of the full study, not this receptor alone: Low levels of normalized T-cell clonal expansion were also seen in some patients who did not respond. Antigen specificity was not determined for the clonally expanded peripheral T cells. In partial responders in the 0.1-3.0 mg/kg groups, normalized peripheral clonal expansion was found to be among the lowest, especially among CD8+ T cells. After ivuxolimab, more expanded clones were found on average in CD8+ T cells than in CD4+ T cells. At doses from 0.1 to 3.0 mg/kg, clonal expansion was seen in both CD4+ and CD8+ blood T cells between baseline and week 6.

Patients with a history of autoimmune disease or receiving systemic immunosuppression were excluded from the trial. In every dose cohort, peripheral blood was drawn for TCR sequencing at baseline, cycle 4 day 1, and cycle 7 day 1. Samples were obtained from an open-label, multicenter, first-in-human phase I dose-escalation trial of ivuxolimab. Adults with locally advanced or metastatic melanoma, renal cell carcinoma, hepatocellular carcinoma or head and neck squamous cell carcinoma were enrolled in the trial. Before TCR sequencing, CD4+ T cells and CD8+ T cells from peripheral blood were sorted into separate populations. Points on this clone: Its antigen is still unknown. One base away there is no much larger clone; base qualities are not given.

Genomic DNA was extracted from sorted cells for sequencing of the TCRbeta CDR3 region. The immunoSEQ Assay was used for sequencing of TCRbeta CDR3 regions. TCRdb mirrors the immuneACCESS table, restricted to in-frame sequences. Some clones are absent from its copies; in checked studies, under half trace to an unresolved V gene, and the reason for the others is unknown. Within this sample are some 35,000 clones, with 80% to 90% of them counted one time only. Jointly, the top ten make up approximately 32% of the sample. The clonotype was recovered from an adult with an advanced solid tumor such as melanoma, head and neck, liver or kidney cancer. The material sequenced was CD4+ or CD8+ T cells sorted from blood, taken in a trial of the OX40 agonist ivuxolimab. The V and J genes are TRBV7-9 and TRBJ2-5; the D segment cannot be called with confidence. The DNA reads TGTGCCAGCAGCTTAGGGGCAGTTCAAGAGACCCAGTACTTC. Its amino acids are CASSLGAVQETQYF.